The entry below describes one T cell receptor (beta chain). Clones were read by immunoSEQ multiplex PCR, and TCRdb kept only the in-frame ones, dropping some. The sample records about 88,000 clones, around 93% being singletons. These data are taken from a study of technical replicates of blood from several donors. Trimming cost V 0 bases and J 2 bases; bases outside gene matches: 10. CDR1 and CDR2 (germline): SGHRS, YFSETQ. This CDR3 region has 17 residues. The chain combines TRBV5-1 with TRBJ2-7; 8 nucleotides agree with TRBD1. The specimen was T cells isolated from PBMCs. This TCR was sampled from a human donor in good health. DNA of the CDR3: TGCGCCAGCAGCTTGGATGGGCCGACAGGGGCGCCCTACGAGCAGTACTTC. Its translation: CASSLDGPTGAPYEQYF.